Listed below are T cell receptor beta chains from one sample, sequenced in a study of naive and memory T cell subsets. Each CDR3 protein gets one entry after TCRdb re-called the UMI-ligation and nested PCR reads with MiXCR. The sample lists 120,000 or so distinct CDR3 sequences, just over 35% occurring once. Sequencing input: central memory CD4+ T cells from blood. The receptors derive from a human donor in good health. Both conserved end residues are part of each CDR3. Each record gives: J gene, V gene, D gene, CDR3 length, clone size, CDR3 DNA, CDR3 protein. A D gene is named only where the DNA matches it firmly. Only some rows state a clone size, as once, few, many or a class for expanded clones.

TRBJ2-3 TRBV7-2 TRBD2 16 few TGTGCCAGCAGCTTACTGGGACTAGTTCGATCCGATACGCAGTATTTT CASSLLGLVRSDTQYF
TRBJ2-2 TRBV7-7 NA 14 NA TGTGCCAGCAGCCCGGTGACGGGACCCGGGGAGCTGTTTTTT CASSPVTGPGELFF
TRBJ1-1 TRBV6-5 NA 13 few TGTGCCAGCAGTTTGCGTACGGGGCTTGAAGCTTTCTTT CASSLRTGLEAFF
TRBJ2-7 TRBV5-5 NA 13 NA TGTGCCAGCAGCTTGAGTGGGGGTTACGAGCAGTACTTC CASSLSGGYEQYF
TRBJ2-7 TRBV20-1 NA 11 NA TGCAGTGCTAGAGGCGTAGGCGAGCAGTACTTC CSARGVGEQYF
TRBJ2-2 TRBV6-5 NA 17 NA TGTGCCAGCAGTTATGGGCCCGGGAGCGTCAGCACCGGGGAGCTGTTTTTT CASSYGPGSVSTGELFF
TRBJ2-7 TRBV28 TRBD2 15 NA TGTGCCAGCAGTCCTATTGGACTAGGATCCTACGAGCAGTACTTC CASSPIGLGSYEQYF
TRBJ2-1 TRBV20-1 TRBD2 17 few TGCAGTGCTAGAGATCCCATAGCGGGAAACTCCTACAATGAGCAGTTCTTC CSARDPIAGNSYNEQFF
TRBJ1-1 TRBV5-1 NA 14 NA TGCGCCAGCAGCCTCGGGGACCTTAACACTGAAGCTTTCTTT CASSLGDLNTEAFF
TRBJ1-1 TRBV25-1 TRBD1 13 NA TGTGCCAGCAGTGCAAAACAGGGGGCGCAGGCTTTCTTT CASSAKQGAQAFF
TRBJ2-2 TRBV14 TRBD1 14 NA TGTGCCAGCAGGGGACAGGGGGACACCGGGGAGCTGTTTTTT CASRGQGDTGELFF
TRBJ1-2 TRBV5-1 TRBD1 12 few TGCGCCAGCAGCAAGGACAGGGACGGCTACACCTTC CASSKDRDGYTF
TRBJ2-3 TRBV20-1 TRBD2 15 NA TGCAGTGCCCAGACGGGTTCGGGGGGGGCAGATACGCAGTATTTT CSAQTGSGGADTQYF
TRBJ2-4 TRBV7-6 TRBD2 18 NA TGTGCCAGCAGTCCCTATACCCCGAGCGGGAGAGCCAAAAACATTCAGTACTTC CASSPYTPSGRAKNIQYF
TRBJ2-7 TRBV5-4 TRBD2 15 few TGTGCCAGCAGCTTCTCTAGCGGGAACTCCTACGAGCAGTACTTC CASSFSSGNSYEQYF
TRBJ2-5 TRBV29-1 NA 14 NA TGCAGCGTTGATGTCAGGGTCGGGCAAGAGACCCAGTACTTC CSVDVRVGQETQYF
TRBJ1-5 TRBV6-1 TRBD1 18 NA TGTGCCAGCAGTGGGAGGACAGGGGGTAATCTTGGCAATCAGCCCCAGCATTTT CASSGRTGGNLGNQPQHF
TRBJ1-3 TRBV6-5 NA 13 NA TGTGCCAGCAGTAGGGGACTGGGAAACACCATATATTTT CASSRGLGNTIYF
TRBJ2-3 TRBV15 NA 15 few TGTGCCACCAGCAGAGATGGGGTAACCACAGATACGCAGTATTTT CATSRDGVTTDTQYF
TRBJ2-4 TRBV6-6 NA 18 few TGTGCCAGCAGTTACATCGCAGGCGTCTTTATAGCCAAAAACATTCAGTACTTC CASSYIAGVFIAKNIQYF
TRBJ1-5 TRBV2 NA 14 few TGTGCCAGCAGTGGAGGGACGGCCAATCAGCCCCAGCATTTT CASSGGTANQPQHF
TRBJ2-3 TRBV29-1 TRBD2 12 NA TGCAGCCCGGGGGGGGCGGGAGATACGCAGTATTTT CSPGGAGDTQYF